Each of the 23 T cell receptor beta chains below was sequenced from the same sample in a study of cytomegalovirus exposure and HLA in healthy donors. The PCR used 60 Vbeta and 13 Jbeta primers. The protocol was immunoSEQ multiplex PCR, while the TCRdb copy is restricted to in-frame clones and leaves out a portion. The sample data list about 200,000 clones. Sequenced: PBMCs. These receptors were taken from a boy aged 5-17 years in good health and CMV-seronegative.

This chain uses TRBV11-2 with TRBJ2-7; D is undetermined. Per germline, CDR1 SGHAT and CDR2 FQNNGV. V shed 3 bases and J shed 3 bases, with 6 bases lying between them. This CDR3 is 12 amino acids long. The chain's CDR3 is CASSFPGYEQYF. DNA for the CDR3: TGTGCCAGCAGCTTTCCAGGCTACGAGCAGTACTTC.

This chain joins TRBV2 and TRBJ2-2; 7 nucleotides agree with TRBD2. V trimming: 6 bases; J trimming: 1 base; junction bases outside the gene matches: 5. The CDR3 spans 15 residues. Germline V gene data show CDR1 as SNHLY and CDR2 as FYNNEI. The CDR3 reads CASRREGLNTGELFF. The CDR3 coding sequence is TGTGCCAGCAGGAGGGAGGGGTTGAACACCGGGGAGCTGTTTTTT.

This chain uses TRBV18 with TRBJ2-2, with D maybe TRBD1 (6 bases). This CDR3 has 15 residues. V was cut by 3 bases and J by 2 bases, with 10 bases left in between. The germline CDR1 and CDR2 sequences are KGHSH and LQKENI. CDR3 sequence reads: CASSPWTENTGELFF. The CDR3 coding sequence is TGTGCCAGCTCACCCTGGACAGAAAACACCGGGGAGCTGTTTTTT.

The chain recombines TRBV7-3 with TRBJ2-2; 9 positions agree with TRBD2. Germline-derived CDR1 and CDR2 are SGHTA and FQGTGA. J lost 5 bases, V lost 3 bases, and 7 bases had no gene match. The CDR3 sequence is 16 residues long. The CDR3 nucleotides are TGTGCCAGCAGCTTCAAAGGCGGGGGGGATACCGGGGAGCTGTTTTTT. Its translation: CASSFKGGGDTGELFF.

This chain uses TRBV2 with TRBJ2-7, with D tentatively TRBD2 (5 bases). V was cut by 3 bases and J by 3 bases, with 15 bases left in between. The CDR3 consists of 15 residues. Germline assignment: CDR1 SNHLY and CDR2 FYNNEI. CDR3 residues: CASSEGALIFYEQYF. The CDR3, as DNA: TGTGCCAGCAGTGAGGGAGCTTTGATATTCTACGAGCAGTACTTC.

The chain carries TRBV4-1 and TRBJ2-3; TRBD2 matches at 7 bases. Germline V lookup: CDR1 MGHRA, CDR2 YSYEKL. Trimming cost V 4 bases and J 4 bases; bases outside gene matches: 17. This CDR3 comprises 18 residues. CDR3 protein: CASSPFPLQVTSADTQYF. As DNA, the CDR3 is TGCGCCAGCAGCCCATTCCCCTTACAAGTAACTAGCGCAGATACGCAGTATTTT.

The rearrangement links TRBV27 to TRBJ2-6, with D possibly being TRBD2 (5 bases). V was pared by 3 bases and J by 2 bases, with 17 bases between. Germline-derived CDR1 and CDR2 are MNHEY and SMNVEV (reference sequence). The CDR3 has 18 amino acids. This CDR3 is CASSFQLGPSPGANVLTF. CDR3 bases: TGTGCCAGCAGTTTCCAACTAGGTCCCTCCCCTGGGGCCAACGTCCTGACTTTC.

The chain uses TRBV5-6 and TRBJ2-5, with unresolved D. This CDR3 comprises 15 residues. Germline V gene sequence: CDR1 SGHDT, CDR2 YYEEEE. Trimming cost V 1 base and J 2 bases, with 12 bases left between them. CDR3 protein: CASSLRPAGQETQYF. The CDR3, as DNA: TGTGCCAGCAGCTTGCGGCCGGCAGGACAAGAGACCCAGTACTTC.

The V gene is TRBV5-6, the J gene TRBJ1-1; 8 nucleotides agree with TRBD1. CDR1 SGHDT and CDR2 YYEEEE come from the germline V gene. V trimming: 1 base; J trimming: 0 bases; junction bases outside the gene matches: 8. The CDR3 consists of 17 residues. CDR3 nucleotide sequence: TGTGCCAGCAGCTTGAGGGGGACAGGCTACATGAACACTGAAGCTTTCTTT. Protein sequence: CASSLRGTGYMNTEAFF.

The V call is TRBV4-3, the J call TRBJ2-5; the match to TRBD2 covers 15 bases. Trimming removed 1 base from V and 2 bases from J; junction bases left unmatched: 8. The CDR3 consists of 19 residues. Germline V CDR1 and CDR2: LGHNA, YSLEER. CDR3 protein: CASSQAGTSGGHSQETQYF. The CDR3 DNA is TGCGCCAGCAGCCAAGCTGGGACTAGCGGGGGGCATTCGCAAGAGACCCAGTACTTC.

The chain couples TRBV5-1 to TRBJ1-1, with 7 bases lining up with TRBD1. V lost 1 base to trimming and J lost 3 bases; unmatched junction nucleotides: 18. The CDR3 loop spans 19 amino acids. Germline assignment: CDR1 SGHRS and CDR2 YFSETQ. The CDR3, as DNA: TGCGCCAGCAGCTTGACCGGACAGGCCGCATGGAGTAGGGACACTGAAGCTTTCTTT. This sequence encodes CASSLTGQAAWSRDTEAFF.

The V gene is TRBV19, the J gene TRBJ1-5; 10 bases fit TRBD1. The V and J ends lost 7 bases and 7 bases, in that order; junction bases with no gene match: 19. The CDR3 is 18 amino acids. The germline V gene has CDR1 LNHDA and CDR2 SQIVND (reference sequence). The CDR3 DNA is TGTGCCAGTAATGTATTAGACAGGGGGCCCCGAGAAGGCCAGCCCCAGCATTTT. Amino acid sequence: CASNVLDRGPREGQPQHF.

The chain is built from TRBV6-5 and TRBJ1-1; 9 positions agree with TRBD1. Germline assignment: CDR1 MNHEY and CDR2 SVGAGI. This CDR3 is 14 amino acids long. V lost 5 bases, J lost 7 bases, and 8 bases stayed unmatched. As DNA, the CDR3 is TGTGCCAGCAGTCGAAGGACAGGGGATAGTGAAGCTTTCTTT. Amino acid sequence: CASSRRTGDSEAFF.

This sequence joins TRBV5-6 and TRBJ2-1; 9 nucleotides match TRBD2. Per germline, CDR1 SGHDT and CDR2 YYEEEE. CDR3 size: 16 residues. The ends lost 4 bases at V and 1 base at J; junction bases unmatched: 6. CDR3 sequence reads: CASSHLAGESYNEQFF. The DNA for the CDR3 is TGTGCCAGCAGCCATTTAGCGGGGGAGTCCTACAATGAGCAGTTCTTC.

The V gene is TRBV28, the J gene TRBJ1-2; the match to TRBD1 covers 8 bases. The V gene's germline CDR1 is MDHEN and CDR2 SYDVKM. The junction had 16 bases not matched to a gene; V was cut back by 4 bases and J by 6 bases. The CDR3 is 17 residues long. The CDR3 region is CASSSPRTGRRWDGYTF. In DNA form, the CDR3 reads TGTGCCAGCAGTTCACCACGGACAGGGCGTAGGTGGGATGGCTACACCTTC.

The rearrangement links TRBV13 to TRBJ2-2; tentative D call: TRBD1 (6 bases). The germline V and J ends were trimmed by 4 bases and 3 bases, with 18 bases remaining between them. The CDR3 is 17 amino acids. CDR1 PRHDT and CDR2 FYEKMQ come from the germline V gene (reference sequence). In DNA form, the CDR3 reads TGTGCCAGCAGCTCCATGAAATACAGGGATCACACCGGGGAGCTGTTTTTT. This sequence encodes CASSSMKYRDHTGELFF.

The rearrangement joins TRBV4-1 to TRBJ2-6; unclear D gene. The CDR3 loop spans 17 amino acids. Germline V gives CDR1 MGHRA, CDR2 YSYEKL. The V and J ends lost 2 bases and 0 bases respectively, with 11 bases between them. The CDR3 sequence: CASSQRVLLSGANVLTF. As DNA, the CDR3 is TGCGCCAGCAGCCAACGGGTTTTACTCTCTGGGGCCAACGTCCTGACTTTC.

The rearrangement uses TRBV11-2 and TRBJ1-2; 8 bases match TRBD1. Germline V lookup: CDR1 SGHAT, CDR2 FQNNGV. The CDR3 consists of 14 residues. Trimming removed 5 bases from V and 4 bases from J; junction bases left unmatched: 6. This CDR3 is CASSPAGTGYGYTF. CDR3 in DNA: TGTGCCAGCAGCCCCGCAGGGACAGGCTATGGCTACACCTTC.

CDR3 amino acids: CASRRPGSGNTIYF. CDR3 nucleotides: TGTGCCAGCAGGCGACCGGGTTCTGGAAACACCATATATTTT. The rearrangement uses TRBV5-8 and TRBJ1-3; the D is unclear. Trimming took off 5 bases at V and 1 base at J, with 10 bases between the two ends. The CDR3 is 14 amino acids. From germline, CDR1 is SGHTS and CDR2 YDEGEE.

The V gene is TRBV13, the J gene TRBJ2-5; 11 positions match TRBD2. The end of the DNA fits TRBJ2-7 better, so the J call may be wrong. The length of the CDR3 is 15 residues. Germline CDR1 reads PRHDT; CDR2 reads FYEKMQ (reference sequence). DNA of the CDR3: TGTGCCAGCAGCCTTACTAGCGGGGGATCCTACGAGCAGTACTTC. Amino acid sequence: CASSLTSGGSYEQYF.

V gene TRBV7-8 combines with J gene TRBJ2-7, with D possibly being TRBD1 (6 bases). The CDR3 runs to 14 residues. V was clipped by 5 bases and J by 0 bases, with 11 bases between them. CDR1 and CDR2 (germline): SGHVS, FQNEAQ. The CDR3 spells CASSARDTSYEQYF. The CDR3 DNA follows: TGTGCCAGCAGCGCCCGGGACACCTCCTACGAGCAGTACTTC.

The chain links TRBV15 to TRBJ1-2, with D possibly TRBD1 on 6 matching bases. This CDR3 contains 14 residues. V dropped 3 bases and J dropped 6 bases, with 14 bases sitting between them. CDR1 and CDR2 (germline): LNHNV, YYDKDF (reference sequence). CDR3 in amino acids: CATSRITGRDGYTF. The CDR3 DNA reads TGTGCCACCAGCAGGATTACAGGGCGGGATGGCTACACCTTC. Complete variable domain (other parts from reference TRBV15 and TRBJ1-2): DAMVIQNPRYQVTQFGKPVTLSCSQTLNHNVMYWYQQKSSQAPKLLFHYYDKDFNNEADTPDNFQSRRPNTSFCFLDIRSPGLGDTAMYLCATSRITGRDGYTFGSGTRLTVV.

This chain uses TRBV7-9 with TRBJ2-5, with unresolved D. V lost 1 base and J lost 3, with 6 bases in between. The V gene's germline CDR1 is SEHNR and CDR2 FQNEAQ (reference sequence). This CDR3 has 13 residues. CDR3 sequence (DNA): TGTGCCAGCAGCTTAGGTCAGAAAGAGACCCAGTACTTC. It specifies CASSLGQKETQYF. Full variable domain (rest looked up from reference TRBV7-9 and TRBJ2-5): DTGVSQNPRHKITKRGQNVTFRCDPISEHNRLYWYRQTLGQGPEFLTYFQNEAQLEKSRLLSDRFSAERPKGSFSTLEIQRTEQGDSAMYLCASSLGQKETQYFGPGTRLLVL.